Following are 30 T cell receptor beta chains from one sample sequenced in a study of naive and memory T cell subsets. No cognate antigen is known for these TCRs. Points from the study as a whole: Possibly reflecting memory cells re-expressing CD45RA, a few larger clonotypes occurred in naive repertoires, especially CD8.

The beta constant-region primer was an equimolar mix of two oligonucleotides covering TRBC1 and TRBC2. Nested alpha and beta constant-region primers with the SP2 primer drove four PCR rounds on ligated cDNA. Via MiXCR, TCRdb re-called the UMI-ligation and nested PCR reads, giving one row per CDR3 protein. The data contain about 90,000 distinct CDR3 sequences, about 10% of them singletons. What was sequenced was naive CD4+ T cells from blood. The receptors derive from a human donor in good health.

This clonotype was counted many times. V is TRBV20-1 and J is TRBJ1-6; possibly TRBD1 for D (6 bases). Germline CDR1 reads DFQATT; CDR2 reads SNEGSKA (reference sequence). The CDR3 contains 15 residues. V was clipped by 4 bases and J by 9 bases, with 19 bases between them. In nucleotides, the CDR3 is TGCAGTGCTACCCCGGGGGGCCCAGGGAGTTCACCCCTCCACTTT. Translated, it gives CSATPGGPGSSPLHF.

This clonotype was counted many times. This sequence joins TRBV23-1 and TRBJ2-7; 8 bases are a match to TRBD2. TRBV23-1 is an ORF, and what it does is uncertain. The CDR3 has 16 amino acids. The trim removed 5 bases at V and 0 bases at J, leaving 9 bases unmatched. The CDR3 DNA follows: TGCGCCAGCAGTAAAAACACGGGGGGGACCTCCTACGAGCAGTACTTC. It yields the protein CASSKNTGGTSYEQYF.

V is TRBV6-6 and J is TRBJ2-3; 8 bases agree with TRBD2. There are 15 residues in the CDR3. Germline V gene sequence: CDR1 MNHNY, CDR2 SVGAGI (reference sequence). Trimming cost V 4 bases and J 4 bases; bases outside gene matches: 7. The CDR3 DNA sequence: TGTGCCAGCAGTTTCTCGGGGGGGCGCCCAGATACGCAGTATTTT. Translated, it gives CASSFSGGRPDTQYF.

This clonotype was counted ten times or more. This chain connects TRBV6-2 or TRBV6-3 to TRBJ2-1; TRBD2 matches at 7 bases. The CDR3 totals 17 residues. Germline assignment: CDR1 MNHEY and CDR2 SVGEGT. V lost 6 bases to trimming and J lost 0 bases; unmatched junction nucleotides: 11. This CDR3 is CASRPPPGGSSYNEQFF. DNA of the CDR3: TGTGCCAGCAGACCTCCCCCCGGGGGGAGCTCCTACAATGAGCAGTTCTTC.

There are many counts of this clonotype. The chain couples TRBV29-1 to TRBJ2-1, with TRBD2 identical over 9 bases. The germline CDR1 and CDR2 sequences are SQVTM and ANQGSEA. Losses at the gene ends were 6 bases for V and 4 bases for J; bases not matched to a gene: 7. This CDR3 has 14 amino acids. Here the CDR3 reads CSVTGTSHYNEQFF. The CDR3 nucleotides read TGCAGCGTGACCGGGACTAGCCATTACAATGAGCAGTTCTTC.

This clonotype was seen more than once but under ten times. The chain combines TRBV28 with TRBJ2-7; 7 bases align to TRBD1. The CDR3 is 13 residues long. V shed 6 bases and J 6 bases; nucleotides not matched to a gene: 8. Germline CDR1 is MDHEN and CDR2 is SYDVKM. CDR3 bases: TGTGCCAGCAGACCCGACAGGGTACGCGAGCAGTACTTC. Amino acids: CASRPDRVREQYF.

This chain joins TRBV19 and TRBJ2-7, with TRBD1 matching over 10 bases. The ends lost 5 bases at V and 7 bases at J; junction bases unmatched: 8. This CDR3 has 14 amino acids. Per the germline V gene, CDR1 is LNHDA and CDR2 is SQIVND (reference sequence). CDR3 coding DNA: TGTGCCAGTAGTCCGGGACAGGGGACGGGAGAGCAGTACTTC. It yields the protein CASSPGQGTGEQYF.

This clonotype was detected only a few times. CDR3: CASSQDSGGGRNGEQFF. The CDR3 DNA follows: TGTGCCAGCAGCCAAGATAGTGGGGGGGGGAGGAACGGTGAGCAGTTCTTC. V and J are TRBV4-2 and TRBJ2-1; 7 bases map to TRBD2. The V gene end was trimmed by 0 bases and the J gene end by 9 bases; junction bases not matched to a gene: 14. This CDR3 is built from 17 residues. Germline values: CDR1 LGHNA, CDR2 YNFKEQ.

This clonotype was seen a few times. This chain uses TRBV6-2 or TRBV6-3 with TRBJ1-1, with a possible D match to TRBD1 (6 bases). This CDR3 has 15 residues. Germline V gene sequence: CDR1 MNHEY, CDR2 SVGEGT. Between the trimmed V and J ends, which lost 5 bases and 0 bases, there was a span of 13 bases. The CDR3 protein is CASSKQGLLNTEAFF. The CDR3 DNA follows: TGTGCCAGCAGTAAACAGGGACTCCTGAACACTGAAGCTTTCTTT.

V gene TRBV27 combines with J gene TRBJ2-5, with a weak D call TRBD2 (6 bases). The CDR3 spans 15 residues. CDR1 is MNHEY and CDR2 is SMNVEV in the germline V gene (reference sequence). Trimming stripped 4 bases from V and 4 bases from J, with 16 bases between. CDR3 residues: CASSSTTSPVETQYF. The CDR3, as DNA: TGTGCCAGCAGTTCGACCACTAGCCCGGTAGAGACCCAGTACTTC.

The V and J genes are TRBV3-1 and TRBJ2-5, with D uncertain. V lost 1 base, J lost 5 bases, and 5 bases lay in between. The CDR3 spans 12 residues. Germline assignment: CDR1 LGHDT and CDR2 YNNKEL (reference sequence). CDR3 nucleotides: TGTGCCAGCAGCCAAGTTGCCGAGACCCAGTACTTC. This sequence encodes CASSQVAETQYF.

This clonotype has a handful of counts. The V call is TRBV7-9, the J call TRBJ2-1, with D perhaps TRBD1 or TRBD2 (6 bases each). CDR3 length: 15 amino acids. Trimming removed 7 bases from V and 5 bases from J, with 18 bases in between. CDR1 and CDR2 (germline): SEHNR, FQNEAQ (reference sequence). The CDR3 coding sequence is TGTGCCAGCACCTATGCTCGGGGGCCTGACAATGAGCAGTTCTTC. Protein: CASTYARGPDNEQFF.

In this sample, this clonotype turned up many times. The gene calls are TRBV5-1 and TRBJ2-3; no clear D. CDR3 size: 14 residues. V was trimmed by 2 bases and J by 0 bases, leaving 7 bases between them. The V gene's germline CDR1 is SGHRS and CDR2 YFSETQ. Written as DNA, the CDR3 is TGCGCCAGCAGCTTCGAGCGTAGCACAGATACGCAGTATTTT. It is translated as CASSFERSTDTQYF.

CDR3 DNA sequence: TGTGCCACCAGCAGAGCCGTTAATGAAAAACTGTTTTTT. It specifies CATSRAVNEKLFF. The chain has TRBV15 and TRBJ1-4, with D unclear. The CDR3 runs to 13 residues. The germline V gene encodes CDR1 LNHNV and CDR2 YYDKDF (reference sequence). V was shortened by 1 base and J by 4 bases, with 4 bases between the two germline ends.

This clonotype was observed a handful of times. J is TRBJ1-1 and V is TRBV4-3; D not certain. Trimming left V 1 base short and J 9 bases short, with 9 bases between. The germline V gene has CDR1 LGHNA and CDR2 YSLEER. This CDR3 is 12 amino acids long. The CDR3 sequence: CASSQAPGKAFF. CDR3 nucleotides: TGCGCCAGCAGCCAAGCCCCTGGCAAAGCTTTCTTT.

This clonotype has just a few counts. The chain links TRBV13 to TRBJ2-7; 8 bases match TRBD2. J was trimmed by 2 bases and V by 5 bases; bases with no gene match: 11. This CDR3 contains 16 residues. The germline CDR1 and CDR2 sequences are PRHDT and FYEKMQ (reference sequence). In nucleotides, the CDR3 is TGTGCCAGCAGCCAAGCGGGAGCGTTATCAACCTACGAGCAGTACTTC. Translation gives CASSQAGALSTYEQYF.

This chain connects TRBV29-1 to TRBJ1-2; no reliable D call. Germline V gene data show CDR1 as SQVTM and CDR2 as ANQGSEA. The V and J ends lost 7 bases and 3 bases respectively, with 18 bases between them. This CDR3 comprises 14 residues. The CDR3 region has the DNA TGCAGCGCCCCCCGGGGTTCCGGAGACTATGGCTACACCTTC. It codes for CSAPRGSGDYGYTF.

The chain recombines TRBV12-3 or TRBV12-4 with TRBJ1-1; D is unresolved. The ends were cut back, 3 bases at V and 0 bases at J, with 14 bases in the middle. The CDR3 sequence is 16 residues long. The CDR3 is CASSFVGRGMNTEAFF. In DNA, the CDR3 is TGTGCCAGCAGTTTTGTAGGTCGGGGTATGAACACTGAAGCTTTCTTT.

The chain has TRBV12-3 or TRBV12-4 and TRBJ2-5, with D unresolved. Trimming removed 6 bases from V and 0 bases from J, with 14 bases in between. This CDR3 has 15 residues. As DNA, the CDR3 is TGTGCCAGCAGCCCCTCCGAATGGTACCAAGAGACCCAGTACTTC. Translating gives CASSPSEWYQETQYF.

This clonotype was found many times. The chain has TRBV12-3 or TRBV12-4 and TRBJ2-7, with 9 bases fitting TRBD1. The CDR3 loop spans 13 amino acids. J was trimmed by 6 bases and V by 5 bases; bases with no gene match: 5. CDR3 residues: CASSQQGAGEQYF. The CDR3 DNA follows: TGTGCCAGCAGTCAACAGGGGGCGGGCGAGCAGTACTTC.

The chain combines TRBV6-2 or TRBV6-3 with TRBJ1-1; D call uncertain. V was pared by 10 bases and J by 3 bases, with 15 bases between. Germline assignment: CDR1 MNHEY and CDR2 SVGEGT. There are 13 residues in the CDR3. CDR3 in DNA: TGTGCCACCTTACAGAGGGAGTACACTGAAGCTTTCTTT. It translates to CATLQREYTEAFF.

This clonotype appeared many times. This CDR3 reads CASSSGLAGETDTQYF. The CDR3 nucleotides are TGTGCCAGCAGCTCCGGACTAGCGGGAGAGACAGATACGCAGTATTTT. The V call is TRBV7-9, the J call TRBJ2-3; 13 bases are shared with TRBD2. J was trimmed by 3 bases and V by 4 bases; bases with no gene match: 4. Germline V CDR1 and CDR2: SEHNR, FQNEAQ (reference sequence). The CDR3 totals 16 residues.

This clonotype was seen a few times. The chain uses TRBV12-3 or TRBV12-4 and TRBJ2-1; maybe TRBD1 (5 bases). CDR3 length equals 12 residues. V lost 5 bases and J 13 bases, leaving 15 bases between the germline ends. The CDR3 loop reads CASSAAGLEQFF. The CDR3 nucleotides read TGTGCCAGCAGTGCCGCAGGGCTCGAACAGTTCTTC.

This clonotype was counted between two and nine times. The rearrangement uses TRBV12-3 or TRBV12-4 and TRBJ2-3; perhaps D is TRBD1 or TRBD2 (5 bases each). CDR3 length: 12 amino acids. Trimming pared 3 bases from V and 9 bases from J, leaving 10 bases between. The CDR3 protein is CASSFKGTTQYF. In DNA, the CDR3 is TGTGCCAGCAGTTTTAAGGGGACGACGCAGTATTTT.

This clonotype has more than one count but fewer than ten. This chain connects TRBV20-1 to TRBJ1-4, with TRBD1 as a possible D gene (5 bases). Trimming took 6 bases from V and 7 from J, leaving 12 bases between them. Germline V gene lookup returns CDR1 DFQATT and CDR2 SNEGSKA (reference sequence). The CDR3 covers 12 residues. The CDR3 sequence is CSASTETEKLFF. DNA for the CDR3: TGCAGTGCCTCGACAGAAACTGAAAAACTGTTTTTT.

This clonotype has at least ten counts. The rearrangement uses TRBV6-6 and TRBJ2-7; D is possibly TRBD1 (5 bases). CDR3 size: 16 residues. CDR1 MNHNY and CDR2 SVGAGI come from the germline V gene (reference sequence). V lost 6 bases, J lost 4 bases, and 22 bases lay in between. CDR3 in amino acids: CASSPRVRFAGYEQYF. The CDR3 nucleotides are TGTGCCAGCAGCCCCAGGGTTCGATTTGCTGGTTACGAGCAGTACTTC.

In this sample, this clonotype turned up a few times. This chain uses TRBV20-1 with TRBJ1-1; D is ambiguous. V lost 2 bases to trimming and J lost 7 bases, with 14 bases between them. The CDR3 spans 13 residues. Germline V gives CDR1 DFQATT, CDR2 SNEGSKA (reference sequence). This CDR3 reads CSARFQGEGEAFF. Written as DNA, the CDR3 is TGCAGTGCTAGATTCCAAGGAGAAGGTGAAGCTTTCTTT.

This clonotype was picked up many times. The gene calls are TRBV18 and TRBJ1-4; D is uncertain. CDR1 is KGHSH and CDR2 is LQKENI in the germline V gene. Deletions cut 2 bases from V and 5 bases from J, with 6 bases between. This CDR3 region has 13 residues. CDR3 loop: CASSPGSNEKLFF. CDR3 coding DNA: TGTGCCAGCTCACCAGGGAGCAATGAAAAACTGTTTTTT.

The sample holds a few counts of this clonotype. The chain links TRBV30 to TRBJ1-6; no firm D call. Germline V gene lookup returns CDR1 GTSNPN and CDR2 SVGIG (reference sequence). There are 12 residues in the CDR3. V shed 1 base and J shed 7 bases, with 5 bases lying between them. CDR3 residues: CAWSDPNSPLHF. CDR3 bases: TGTGCCTGGAGTGACCCAAATTCACCCCTCCACTTT.

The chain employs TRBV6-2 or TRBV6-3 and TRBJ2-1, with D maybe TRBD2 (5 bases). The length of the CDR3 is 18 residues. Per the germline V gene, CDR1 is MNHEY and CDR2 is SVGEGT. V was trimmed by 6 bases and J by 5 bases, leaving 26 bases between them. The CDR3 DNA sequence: TGTGCCAGCAGCCGACTCGGGAAGGGTCTAACTATAGACAATGAGCAGTTCTTC. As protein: CASSRLGKGLTIDNEQFF.